The clone carrying this T cell receptor beta chain was recorded many times. The data derive from a study of human T cells and chemical hapten exposure. On the study more broadly: Upper back patch tests used 0.01% DPC, scored after 6 days.

Individual cDNA molecules (in the library) carried attached unique molecular identifiers. In TCRdb, the RACE reads were re-called with MiXCR into one record per CDR3 protein. Counted here are approximately 77,000 distinct CDR3 sequences, approximately 8% occurring once; the ten biggest clones make up roughly 1.6%. The time point: patch test 1, 2 weeks after DPC sensitization. Noted treatment: therapeutic diphenylcyclopropenone sensitization with weekly scalp DPC. Only after blood had been drawn was each patch test applied. The authors extracted total RNA from unfractionated whole blood. Between the trimmed V and J ends, which lost 4 bases and 2 bases, there was a span of 24 bases. The V gene's germline CDR1 is MNHEY and CDR2 SMNVEV (reference sequence). This CDR3 has 19 residues.

Sequences were derived from whole blood, sampled in connection with sensitization to the hapten diphenylcyclopropenone (DPC). The source is a woman aged 25-40 years with alopecia areata. Some clones in this sample may be carry-over from other donors' samples. V and J are TRBV27 and TRBJ1-5; TRBD1 is a possible D gene (5 bases). The CDR3 bases are TGTGCCAGCAGTTCCCCCGCCCCAGGGAGGGAAAAAGGCAATCAGCCCCAGCATTTT. Encoded protein: CASSSPAPGREKGNQPQHF.